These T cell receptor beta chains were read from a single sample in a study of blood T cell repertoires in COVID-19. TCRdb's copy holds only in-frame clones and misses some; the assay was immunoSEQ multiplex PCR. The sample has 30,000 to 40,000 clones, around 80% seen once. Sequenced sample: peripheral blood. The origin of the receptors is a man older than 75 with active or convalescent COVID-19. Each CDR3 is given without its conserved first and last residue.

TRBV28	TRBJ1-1	ASRSQGGTEAF
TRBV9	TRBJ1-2	ASSVGAGAGNYGYT
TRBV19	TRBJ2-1	ASSMGLAGYNEQF
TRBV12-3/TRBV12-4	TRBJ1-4	ASSGQEKLF
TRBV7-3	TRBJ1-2	ASSLPFGYT
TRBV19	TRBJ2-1	ASLRTGSSNEQF
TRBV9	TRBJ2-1	ASSVASRGGEQF
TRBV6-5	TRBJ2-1	ATQTGPSSYNEQF
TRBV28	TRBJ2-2	ASSLLLNTGELF
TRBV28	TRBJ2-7	ASSETGGAYEQY
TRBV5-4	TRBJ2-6	ASSFVQGPGANVLT
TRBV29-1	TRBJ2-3	SVGRGSRFGTDTQY
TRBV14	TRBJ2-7	ASSQDLTGKQY
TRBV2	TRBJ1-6	ASKTDGLNSPLH
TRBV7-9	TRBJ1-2	ASSSRANYGYT
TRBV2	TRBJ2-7	ASSSGYEQY
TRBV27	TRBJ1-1	ASRSRGMNTEAF
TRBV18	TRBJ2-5	ASSPRTQETQY
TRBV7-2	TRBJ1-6	ASSQILTGTYNSPLH
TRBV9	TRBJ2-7	ASSVGLVNYEQY